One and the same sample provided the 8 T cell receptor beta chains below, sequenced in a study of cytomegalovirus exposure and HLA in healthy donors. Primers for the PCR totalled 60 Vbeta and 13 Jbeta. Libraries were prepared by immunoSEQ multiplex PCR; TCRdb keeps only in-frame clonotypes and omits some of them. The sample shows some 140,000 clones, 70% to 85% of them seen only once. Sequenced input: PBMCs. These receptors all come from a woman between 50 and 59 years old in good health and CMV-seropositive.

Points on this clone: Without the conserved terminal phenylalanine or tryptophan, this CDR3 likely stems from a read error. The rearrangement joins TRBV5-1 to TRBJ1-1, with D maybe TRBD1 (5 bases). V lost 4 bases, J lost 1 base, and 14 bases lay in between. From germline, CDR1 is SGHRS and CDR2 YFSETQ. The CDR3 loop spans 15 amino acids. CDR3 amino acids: CASSLTGLPNTEAFS. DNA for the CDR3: TGCGCCAGCAGCCTAACAGGCCTACCGAACACTGAAGCTTTCTCT.

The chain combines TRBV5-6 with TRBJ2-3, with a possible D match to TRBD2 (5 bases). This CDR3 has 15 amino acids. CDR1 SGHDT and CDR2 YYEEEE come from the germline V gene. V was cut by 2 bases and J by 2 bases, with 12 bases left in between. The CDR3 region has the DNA TGTGCCAGCAGCTTTGGTTCGGGATCCACAGATACGCAGTATTTT. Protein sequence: CASSFGSGSTDTQYF.

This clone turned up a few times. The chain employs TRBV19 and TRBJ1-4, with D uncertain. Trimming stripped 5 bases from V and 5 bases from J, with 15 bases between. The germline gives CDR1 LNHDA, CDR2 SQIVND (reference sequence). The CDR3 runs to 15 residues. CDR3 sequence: CASSERGSENEKLFF. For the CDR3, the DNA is TGTGCCAGTAGTGAAAGAGGGAGCGAAAATGAAAAACTGTTTTTT.

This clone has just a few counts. The CDR3 DNA reads as TGTGCCAGCACCGATCGTGCGGAGGAGCAGTTCTTC. Residues: CASTDRAEEQFF. This sequence joins TRBV27 and TRBJ2-1; no clear D. The germline V and J ends were trimmed by 7 bases and 10 bases, with 14 bases remaining between them. The CDR3 extends over 12 amino acids. Germline CDR1 reads MNHEY; CDR2 reads SMNVEV (reference sequence).

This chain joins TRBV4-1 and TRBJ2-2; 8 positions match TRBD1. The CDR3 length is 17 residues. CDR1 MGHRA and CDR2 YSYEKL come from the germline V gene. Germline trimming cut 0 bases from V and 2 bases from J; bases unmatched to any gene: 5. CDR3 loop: CASSQESGTGNTGELFF. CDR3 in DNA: TGCGCCAGCAGCCAAGAATCCGGGACAGGAAACACCGGGGAGCTGTTTTTT.

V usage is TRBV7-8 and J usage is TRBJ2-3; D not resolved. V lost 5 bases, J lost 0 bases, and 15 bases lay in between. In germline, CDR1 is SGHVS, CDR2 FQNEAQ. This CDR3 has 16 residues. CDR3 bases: TGTGCCAGCAGCGCAACCTTGTCCCGGAGCACAGATACGCAGTATTTT. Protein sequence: CASSATLSRSTDTQYF.

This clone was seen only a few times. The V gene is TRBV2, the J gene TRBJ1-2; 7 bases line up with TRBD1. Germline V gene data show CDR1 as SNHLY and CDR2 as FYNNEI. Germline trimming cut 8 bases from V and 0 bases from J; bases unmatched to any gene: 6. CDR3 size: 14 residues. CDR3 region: CASGRTGANYGYTF. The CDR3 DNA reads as TGTGCCAGCGGAAGGACAGGTGCTAACTATGGCTACACCTTC.

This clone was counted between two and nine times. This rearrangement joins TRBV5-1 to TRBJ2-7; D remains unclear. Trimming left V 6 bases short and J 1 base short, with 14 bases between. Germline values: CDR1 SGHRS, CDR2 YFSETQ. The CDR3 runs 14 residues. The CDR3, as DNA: TGCGCCAGCATGCTCACTACCGAGTCCTACGAGCAGTACTTC. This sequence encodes CASMLTTESYEQYF.